This TCR beta chain was recorded in a study of cytomegalovirus exposure and HLA in healthy donors. Overall study results and limits: Per a later analysis, HLA-associated TCR beta chains showed more clonal expansion than other, equally common TCR beta chains. Researchers catalogued roughly 170 TCR beta chains as cytomegalovirus-associated. Analysis performed later found about 18,000 TCR beta sequences associated with HLA alleles at 0.05 false discovery rate. No immune exposure information besides CMV serostatus was available.

The CDR3 has 13 residues. Germline loops: CDR1 ENHRY, CDR2 SYGVKD. 60 Vbeta and 13 Jbeta primers were used in PCR. TCRdb keeps only in-frame clones here, not all; method: immunoSEQ multiplex PCR. The table records 130,000 to 150,000 clones, approximately 68% of them present only once. With respect to this clone: Its cognate antigen is unknown.

The TCR sequence derives from a man aged 60-69 years in good health and CMV-seronegative. The chain combines TRBV10-3 with TRBJ2-5, with a tentative D call TRBD2 (6 bases). The J call is doubtful: the DNA matches TRBJ2-7 better. Sequencing used PBMCs. In DNA form, the CDR3 reads TGTGCCAGCCGCGGGGACCGCTCCTACGAGCAGTACTTC. It translates to CASRGDRSYEQYF.